This paragraph covers one TCR beta chain sequence. Trimming took 3 bases from V and 5 from J, leaving 10 bases between them. The germline V gene encodes CDR1 MDHEN and CDR2 SYDVKM. The CDR3 totals 13 residues. These data come from a study of human T cells and chemical hapten exposure. TCRdb processed the RACE reads anew with MiXCR; each CDR3 protein has one entry. The sample includes approximately 160,000 distinct CDR3 sequences, approximately 30% of them seen just once. As for time point: patch test 3, about 24 weeks after DPC sensitization. Sample treatment: therapeutic diphenylcyclopropenone sensitization with weekly scalp DPC.

Specimen: whole blood, collected in connection with sensitization to the hapten diphenylcyclopropenone (DPC). This TCR came from a woman aged 18-35 years with alopecia areata. Some clones in this sample may be carry-over from other donors' samples. V is TRBV28 and J is TRBJ2-5; D is undetermined. CDR3 nucleotide sequence: TGTGCCAGCAGTTTGTCGATGGCGGAGACCCAGTACTTC. Its translation: CASSLSMAETQYF.